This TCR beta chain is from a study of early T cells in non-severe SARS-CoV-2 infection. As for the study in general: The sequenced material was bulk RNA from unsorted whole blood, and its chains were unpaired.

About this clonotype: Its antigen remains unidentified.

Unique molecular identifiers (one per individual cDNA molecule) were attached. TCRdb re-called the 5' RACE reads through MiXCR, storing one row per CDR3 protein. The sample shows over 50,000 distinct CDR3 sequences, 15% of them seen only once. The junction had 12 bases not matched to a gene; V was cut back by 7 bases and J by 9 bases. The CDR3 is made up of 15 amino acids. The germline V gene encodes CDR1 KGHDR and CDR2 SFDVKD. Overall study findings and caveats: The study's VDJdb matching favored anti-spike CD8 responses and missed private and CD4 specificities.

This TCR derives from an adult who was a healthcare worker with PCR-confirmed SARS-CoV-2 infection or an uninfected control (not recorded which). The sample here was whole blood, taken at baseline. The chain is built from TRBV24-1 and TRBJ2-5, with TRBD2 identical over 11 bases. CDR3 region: CATSAPGGTSGAQYF. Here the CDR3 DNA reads TGTGCCACCAGCGCACCTGGCGGGACTAGCGGCGCCCAGTACTTC.